This TCR beta chain was identified during a study of cytomegalovirus exposure and HLA in healthy donors. Notes on the study in general: Most TCR sequences proved rare, with some public TCRs found in many donors.

The PCR was carried out with 60 Vbeta primers and 13 Jbeta primers. Clones were sequenced by immunoSEQ multiplex PCR, and TCRdb holds only the in-frame ones, with some missing. The sample includes 50,000 to 70,000 clones, 62% of them seen just once. Note on this clone: As yet, its antigen is unknown.

CDR3 length equals 15 residues. The V gene's germline CDR1 is MNHEY and CDR2 SVGAGI. After removal of 1 base from V and 8 bases from J, the junction contained 5 bases not matched to a gene. Specimen: PBMCs. This receptor was taken from a man in his thirties or forties in good health and CMV-seronegative. The chain recombines TRBV6-5 with TRBJ2-1; 10 nucleotides align to TRBD1. The CDR3, as DNA: TGTGCCAGCAGTTACTTAGGGACAGGGGACCATGAGCAGTTCTTC. Translating gives CASSYLGTGDHEQFF.